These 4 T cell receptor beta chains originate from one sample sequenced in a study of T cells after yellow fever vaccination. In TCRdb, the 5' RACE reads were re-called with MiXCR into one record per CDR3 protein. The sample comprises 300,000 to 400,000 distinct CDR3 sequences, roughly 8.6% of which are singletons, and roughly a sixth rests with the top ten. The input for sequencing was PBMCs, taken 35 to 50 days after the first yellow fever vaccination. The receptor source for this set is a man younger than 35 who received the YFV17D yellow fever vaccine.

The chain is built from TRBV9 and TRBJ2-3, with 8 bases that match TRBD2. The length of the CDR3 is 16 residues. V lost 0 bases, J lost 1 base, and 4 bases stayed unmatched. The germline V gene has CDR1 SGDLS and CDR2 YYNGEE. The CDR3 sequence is CASSVGGSGGTDTQYF. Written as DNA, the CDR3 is TGTGCCAGCAGCGTAGGGGGTAGCGGGGGCACAGATACGCAGTATTTT.

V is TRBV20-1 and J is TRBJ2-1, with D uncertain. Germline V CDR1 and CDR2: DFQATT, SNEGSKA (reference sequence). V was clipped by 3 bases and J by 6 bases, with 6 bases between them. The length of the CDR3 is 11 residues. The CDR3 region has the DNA TGCAGTGCTAGTCCCCGCAATGAGCAGTTCTTC. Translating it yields CSASPRNEQFF.

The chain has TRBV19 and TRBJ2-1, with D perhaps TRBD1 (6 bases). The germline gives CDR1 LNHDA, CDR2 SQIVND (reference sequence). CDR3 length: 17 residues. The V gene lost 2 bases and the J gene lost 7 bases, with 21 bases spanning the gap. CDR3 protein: CASSIIRGKIFGNEQFF. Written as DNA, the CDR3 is TGTGCCAGTAGTATAATCAGGGGTAAGATTTTCGGAAATGAGCAGTTCTTC.

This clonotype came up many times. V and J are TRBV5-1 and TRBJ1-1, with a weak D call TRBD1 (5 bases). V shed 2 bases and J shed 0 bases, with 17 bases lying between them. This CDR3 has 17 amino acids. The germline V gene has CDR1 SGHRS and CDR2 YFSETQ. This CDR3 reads CASSFGGVGSMNTEAFF. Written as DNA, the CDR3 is TGCGCCAGCAGCTTCGGGGGTGTGGGAAGCATGAACACTGAAGCTTTCTTT.